This paragraph covers one T cell receptor (beta chain) sequence. Looked up from germline, CDR1 is LGHDT and CDR2 is YNNKEL (reference sequence). This CDR3 is built from 16 residues. Losses at the gene ends were 4 bases for V and 5 bases for J; bases not matched to a gene: 9. The source of the sample is a study of blood T cell repertoires in COVID-19. About the research overall: PBMCs, B-cell-depleted T cells, or T cells provided the cDNA or gDNA that made up the material.

In the study's own analysis: Cell counts per sample came from amplifying reference gene primers. Sequencing used immunoSEQ multiplex PCR; TCRdb keeps in-frame clones, though not all of them. V and J calls and clone size are as listed in that table; D and trimming were resolved from the DNA. The sample has some 170,000 clones; 65% to 85% are singletons. Each participant's cohort was designated according to participant-reported clinical history. Symptom resolution, clearance, or two negative PCRs marked the recovered donors of Cohort 3. Sequences were obtained from PBMCs or T cells enriched from blood (not recorded which). The clonotype comes from a middle-aged man who had recovered from COVID-19. The chain has TRBV3-1 (or the pseudogene TRBV3-2) and TRBJ1-4; 8 bases are shared with TRBD1. The chain's CDR3 is CASSRFQGQVNEKLFF. The CDR3 nucleotides read TGTGCCAGCAGCCGATTTCAGGGACAGGTGAATGAAAAACTGTTTTTT.